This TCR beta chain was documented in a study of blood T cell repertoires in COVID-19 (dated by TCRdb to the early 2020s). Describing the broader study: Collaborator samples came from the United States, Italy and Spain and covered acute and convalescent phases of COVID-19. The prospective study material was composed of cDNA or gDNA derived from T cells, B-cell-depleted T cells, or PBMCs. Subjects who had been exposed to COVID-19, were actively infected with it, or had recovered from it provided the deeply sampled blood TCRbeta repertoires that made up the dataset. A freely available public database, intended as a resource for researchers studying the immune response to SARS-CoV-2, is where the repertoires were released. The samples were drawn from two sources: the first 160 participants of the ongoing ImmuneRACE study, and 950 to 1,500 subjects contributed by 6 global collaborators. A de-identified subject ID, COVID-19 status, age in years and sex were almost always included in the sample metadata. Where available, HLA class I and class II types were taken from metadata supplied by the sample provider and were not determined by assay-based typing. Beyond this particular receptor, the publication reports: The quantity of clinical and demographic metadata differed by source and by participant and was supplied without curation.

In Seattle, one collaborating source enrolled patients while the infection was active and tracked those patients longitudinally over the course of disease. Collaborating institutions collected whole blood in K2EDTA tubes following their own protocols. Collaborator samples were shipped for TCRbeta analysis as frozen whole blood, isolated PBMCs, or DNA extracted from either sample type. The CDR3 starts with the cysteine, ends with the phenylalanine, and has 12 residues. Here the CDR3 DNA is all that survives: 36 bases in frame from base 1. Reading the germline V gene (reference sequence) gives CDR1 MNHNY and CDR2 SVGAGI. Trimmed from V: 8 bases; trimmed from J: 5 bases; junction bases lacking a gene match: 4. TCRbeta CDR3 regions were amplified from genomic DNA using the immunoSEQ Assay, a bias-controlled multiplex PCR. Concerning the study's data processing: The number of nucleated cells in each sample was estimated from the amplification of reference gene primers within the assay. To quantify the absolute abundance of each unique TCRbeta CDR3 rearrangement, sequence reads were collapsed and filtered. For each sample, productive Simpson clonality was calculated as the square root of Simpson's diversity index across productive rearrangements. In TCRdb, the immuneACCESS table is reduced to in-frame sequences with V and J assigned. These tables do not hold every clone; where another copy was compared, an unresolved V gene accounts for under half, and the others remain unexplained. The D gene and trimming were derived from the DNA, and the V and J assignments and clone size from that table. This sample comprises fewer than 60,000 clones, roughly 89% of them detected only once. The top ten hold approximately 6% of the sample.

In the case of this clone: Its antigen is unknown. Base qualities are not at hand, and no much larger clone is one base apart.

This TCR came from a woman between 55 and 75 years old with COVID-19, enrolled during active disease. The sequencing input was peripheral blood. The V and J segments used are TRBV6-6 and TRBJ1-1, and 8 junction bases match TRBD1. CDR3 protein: CASGQGGTEAFF. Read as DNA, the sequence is TGTGCCAGCGGACAGGGAGGGACTGAAGCTTTCTTT.